The 28 T cell receptor beta chains reported below all come from one sample, sequenced in a study of shared clonotypes between healthy human individuals. Sequencing used immunoSEQ multiplex PCR; TCRdb keeps in-frame clones, though not all of them. The sample has around 2,000,000 clones, approximately 94% seen once; the top ten hold approximately 1%. Cells designated naive CD8 were CD45RO-negative and were positively selected for CCR7, with terminally differentiated effector memory CD45RA+ cells excluded. The source material was naive CD8+ T cells sorted from blood. These receptors all stem from a man younger than 35 in good health.

The rearrangement joins TRBV4-1 to TRBJ1-2; a possible D gene is TRBD1 (6 bases). This CDR3 has 17 residues. The germline V and J ends were trimmed by 1 base and 2 bases, with 17 bases remaining between them. Germline assignment: CDR1 MGHRA and CDR2 YSYEKL. The CDR3 DNA reads TGCGCCAGCAGCCAAGGCGCAGGGGTTCATGCCAACTATGGCTACACCTTC. Encoded protein: CASSQGAGVHANYGYTF.

The J gene is TRBJ2-2, the V gene TRBV6-5; D may be TRBD1 (6 bases). The germline CDR1 and CDR2 sequences are MNHEY and SVGAGI. CDR3 length: 13 amino acids. The ends were cut back, 6 bases at V and 6 bases at J, with 11 bases in the middle. The CDR3 region is CASRQGWSGELFF. The CDR3 region has the DNA TGTGCCAGCAGACAGGGTTGGTCCGGGGAGCTGTTTTTT.

The V call is TRBV19, the J call TRBJ2-6, with TRBD1 as a possible D gene (5 bases). Trimming removed 3 bases from V and 2 bases from J, with 5 bases in between. The CDR3 covers 14 residues. Germline values: CDR1 LNHDA, CDR2 SQIVND (reference sequence). As DNA, the CDR3 is TGTGCCAGTAGTATGGGGCCTGGGGCCAACGTCCTGACTTTC. Protein sequence: CASSMGPGANVLTF.

The V and J genes are TRBV2 and TRBJ2-1; D perhaps matches TRBD2 (6 bases). The germline gives CDR1 SNHLY, CDR2 FYNNEI. There are 17 residues in the CDR3. Trimming cost V 2 bases and J 2 bases, with 16 bases left between them. CDR3: CASSERDRGSTYNEQFF. In DNA, the CDR3 is TGTGCCAGCAGTGAAAGGGATCGGGGGTCCACCTACAATGAGCAGTTCTTC.

The chain is built from TRBV27 and TRBJ2-2, with 10 bases fitting TRBD1. Trimming removed 7 bases from V and 6 bases from J; junction bases left unmatched: 5. CDR3 length: 14 residues. Germline CDR1 and CDR2: MNHEY and SMNVEV (reference sequence). CDR3 in amino acids: CASKGTGDPGELFF. DNA for the CDR3: TGTGCCAGCAAGGGGACAGGGGATCCCGGGGAGCTGTTTTTT.

The J gene is TRBJ2-7, the V gene TRBV19; 9 bases map to TRBD1. Germline V gives CDR1 LNHDA, CDR2 SQIVND (reference sequence). Trimming took 5 bases from V and 4 from J; bases not matched to a gene: 6. The length of the CDR3 is 14 residues. This chain's CDR3 is CASSPGDRAYEQYF. The DNA of the CDR3 is TGTGCCAGTAGTCCTGGGGACAGGGCTTACGAGCAGTACTTC.

The V gene is TRBV7-9, the J gene TRBJ1-2; TRBD1 matches 7 bases. The CDR3 is made up of 16 amino acids. The junction had 16 bases not matched to a gene; V was cut back by 5 bases and J by 7 bases. Germline-derived CDR1 and CDR2 are SEHNR and FQNEAQ (reference sequence). CDR3 sequence reads: CASSGDEGADRLGYTF. Written as DNA, the CDR3 is TGTGCCAGCAGCGGAGATGAGGGGGCGGATCGGCTTGGCTACACCTTC.

The gene calls are TRBV28 and TRBJ1-2; TRBD1 might be the D (5 bases). The V gene's germline CDR1 is MDHEN and CDR2 SYDVKM. The CDR3 sequence is 16 residues long. The V end was cut by 1 base, the J end by 2 bases, with 14 bases between. CDR3 loop: CASSLFISDRNYGYTF. The CDR3 nucleotides are TGTGCCAGCAGTTTATTTATCTCCGACAGAAACTATGGCTACACCTTC.

V gene TRBV9 combines with J gene TRBJ1-1; D remains unclear. Between the trimmed V and J ends, which lost 6 bases and 6 bases, there was a span of 12 bases. CDR1 and CDR2 from the germline V gene are SGDLS and YYNGEE. This CDR3 has 12 residues. The CDR3 DNA sequence: TGTGCCAGCAACAGAGGAGGGCCTGAAGCTTTCTTT. Amino acids: CASNRGGPEAFF.

Details on this clone: Other nucleotide sequences in the sample specify the same CDR3. This rearrangement joins TRBV4-3 to TRBJ1-1, with D hard to call. This CDR3 spans 19 amino acids. CDR1 and CDR2 from the germline V gene are LGHNA and YSLEER. V lost 0 bases to trimming and J lost 0 bases, with 20 bases between them. In nucleotides, the CDR3 is TGCGCCAGCAGCCAAGAGAAAGGTGGATCACCCGTGCTGAACACTGAAGCTTTCTTT. Translation: CASSQEKGGSPVLNTEAFF.

This sequence joins TRBV11-2 and TRBJ1-1, with D unresolved. CDR3 length: 12 residues. Trimming removed 3 bases from V and 3 bases from J, with 5 bases in between. CDR1 SGHAT and CDR2 FQNNGV come from the germline V gene. The CDR3 DNA reads TGTGCCAGCAGCTTGGATTACACTGAAGCTTTCTTT. Its translation: CASSLDYTEAFF.

This rearrangement joins TRBV10-3 to TRBJ2-7; maybe TRBD1 (6 bases). CDR3 size: 13 residues. The V gene's germline CDR1 is ENHRY and CDR2 SYGVKD. Trimming took 4 bases from V and 6 from J, leaving 13 bases between them. The CDR3 nucleotides read TGTGCCATCAGTGGGACAGACCCTCTCGAGCAGTACTTC. It translates to CAISGTDPLEQYF.

The V and J genes are TRBV5-4 and TRBJ2-3; tentative D call: TRBD1 (5 bases). Looked up from germline, CDR1 is SGHNT and CDR2 is YYREEE (reference sequence). The CDR3 is made up of 12 amino acids. The V and J ends lost 10 bases and 1 base respectively, with 10 bases between them. In DNA, the CDR3 is TGTGCCCAGGGTATGGGCACAGATACGCAGTATTTT. Encoded protein: CAQGMGTDTQYF.

The chain uses TRBV12-1 and TRBJ2-6; the table's D call, TRBD1, was not checked against the DNA. TRBV12-1 is a pseudogene segment. The length of the CDR3 is 19 residues. The CDR3 here is CASSFAHWGSCSGANVLTF. Here the CDR3 DNA reads TGTGCCAGCAGCTTTGCGCATTGGGGCTCATGCTCTGGGGCCAACGTCCTGACTTTC.

The rearrangement joins TRBV19 to TRBJ2-7; possible D gene TRBD2, 5 bases. Trimming stripped 3 bases from V and 2 bases from J, with 11 bases between. The germline CDR1 and CDR2 sequences are LNHDA and SQIVND (reference sequence). This CDR3 has 14 residues. The CDR3 spells CASSMGGSAYEQYF. CDR3 nucleotide sequence: TGTGCCAGTAGTATGGGTGGGAGTGCCTACGAGCAGTACTTC.

The CDR3 loop reads CASSLRGGEKLFF. The CDR3 DNA sequence: TGCGCCAGCAGCTTAAGAGGGGGGGAAAAACTGTTTTTT. This chain connects TRBV5-1 to TRBJ1-4; D possibly corresponds to TRBD1 (6 bases). The CDR3 runs 13 residues. CDR1 SGHRS and CDR2 YFSETQ come from the germline V gene. The germline V and J ends were trimmed by 2 bases and 8 bases, with 10 bases remaining between them.

The chain links TRBV13 to TRBJ2-1; TRBD1 aligns across 7 bases. The trim removed 0 bases at V and 4 bases at J, leaving 0 bases unmatched. CDR1 is PRHDT and CDR2 is FYEKMQ in the germline V gene (reference sequence). The CDR3 spans 14 residues. CDR3 sequence (DNA): TGTGCCAGCAGCTTAGGGGACAGGTACAATGAGCAGTTCTTC. Protein sequence: CASSLGDRYNEQFF.

This chain's CDR3 is CASSLGGTKNIQYF. The CDR3 nucleotides are TGTGCCAGCAGTTTAGGGGGAACAAAAAACATTCAGTACTTC. The V and J genes are TRBV28 and TRBJ2-4; D could derive from TRBD1 or TRBD2 (5 bases each). V shed 2 bases and J shed 4 bases, with 9 bases lying between them. Germline CDR1 is MDHEN and CDR2 is SYDVKM. The CDR3 spans 14 residues. The variable domain in full, with the rest retrieved from reference TRBV28 and TRBJ2-4, is DVKVTQSSRYLVKRTGEKVFLECVQDMDHENMFWYRQDPGLGLRLIYFSYDVKMKEKGDIPEGYSVSREKKERFSLILESASTNQTSMYLCASSLGGTKNIQYFGAGTRLSVL.

The chain is built from TRBV4-1 and TRBJ2-1; TRBD2 aligns across 10 bases. Germline CDR1 and CDR2: MGHRA and YSYEKL. Germline trimming cut 8 bases from V and 10 bases from J; bases unmatched to any gene: 11. The CDR3 spans 14 residues. DNA for the CDR3: TGCGCCAGCTCCGGGACTAGCGCCTTTGTGGAGCAGTTCTTC. Its protein is CASSGTSAFVEQFF.

The chain couples TRBV11-2 to TRBJ2-7; TRBD2 might be the D (6 bases). The CDR3 totals 14 residues. Trimming removed 5 bases from V and 2 bases from J, with 13 bases in between. Germline loops: CDR1 SGHAT, CDR2 FQNNGV. CDR3 amino acids: CASSRGGTAYEQYF. CDR3 sequence (DNA): TGTGCCAGCAGCCGTGGGGGGACGGCCTACGAGCAGTACTTC.

The chain couples TRBV27 to TRBJ1-3; TRBD1 might be the D (6 bases). Germline V gene lookup returns CDR1 MNHEY and CDR2 SMNVEV (reference sequence). CDR3 length: 16 amino acids. V lost 5 bases and J lost 0, with 14 bases in between. Here the CDR3 reads CASSPAGTRSGNTIYF. Here the CDR3 DNA reads TGTGCCAGCAGTCCTGCCGGGACACGCTCTGGAAACACCATATATTTT.

This chain connects TRBV30 to TRBJ2-7, with TRBD2 matching over 10 bases. Germline loops: CDR1 GTSNPN, CDR2 SVGIG (reference sequence). CDR3 length: 15 residues. V was clipped by 3 bases and J by 1 base; unmatched bases: 6. CDR3 protein: CAWSGGLALSYEQYF. CDR3 nucleotide sequence: TGTGCCTGGAGCGGGGGACTAGCGTTATCCTACGAGCAGTACTTC.

The chain couples TRBV5-1 to TRBJ2-2; D may be TRBD1 or TRBD2 (5 bases each). Trimming took off 0 bases at V and 6 bases at J, with 9 bases between the two ends. The CDR3 contains 14 residues. Germline V gives CDR1 SGHRS, CDR2 YFSETQ. The CDR3 bases are TGCGCCAGCAGCTTGGTTCAGGGAGCCGGGGAGCTGTTTTTT. This gives the protein CASSLVQGAGELFF.

On this clone: The sample carries other DNA sequences with the same CDR3. The CDR3 protein is CASSLAASTDTQYF. The CDR3 bases are TGTGCCAGCAGTCTCGCGGCAAGCACAGATACGCAGTATTTT. J is TRBJ2-3 and V is TRBV27, with no clear D. The CDR3 contains 14 residues. Germline CDR1 is MNHEY and CDR2 is SMNVEV (reference sequence). The V end lost 5 bases, the J end lost 0 bases, and 9 bases lay between the germline ends.

J is TRBJ2-3 and V is TRBV29-1; D uncertain. V shed 4 bases and J shed 0 bases, with 11 bases lying between them. Germline V gene sequence: CDR1 SQVTM, CDR2 ANQGSEA. The CDR3 contains 14 residues. The CDR3 DNA reads TGCAGCGTTGTTCGCGAAATTAGCACAGATACGCAGTATTTT. It is translated as CSVVREISTDTQYF.

This clone occurred a few times. The chain recombines TRBV11-2 with TRBJ2-3; 12 bases fit TRBD2. This CDR3 spans 15 amino acids. The germline gives CDR1 SGHAT, CDR2 FQNNGV. The J segment lost 3 bases and the V segment lost 5 bases, leaving 3 bases of the junction unmatched. The CDR3 loop is CASSPTSGGTDTQYF. The CDR3 DNA reads TGTGCCAGCAGCCCGACTAGCGGGGGAACAGATACGCAGTATTTT.

A remark on this clone: In the same sample, other DNA sequences code for this CDR3. The V call is TRBV4-1, the J call TRBJ1-1; D gene uncertain. V lost 1 base to trimming and J lost 8 bases, with 8 bases between them. The germline V gene has CDR1 MGHRA and CDR2 YSYEKL. The CDR3 length is 12 residues. CDR3 residues: CASSQGGAEAFF. The CDR3 DNA reads as TGCGCCAGCAGCCAAGGAGGTGCAGAAGCTTTCTTT.

Comment on this clone: Other DNA sequences in this specimen translate into the identical CDR3. V is TRBV7-3 and J is TRBJ2-3; D might be TRBD1 (7 bases). The germline V and J ends were trimmed by 2 bases and 3 bases, with 12 bases remaining between them. Germline V lookup: CDR1 SGHTA, CDR2 FQGTGA. This CDR3 contains 15 residues. CDR3 loop: CASSLLAGGTDTQYF. The CDR3 nucleotides read TGTGCCAGCAGCTTACTTGCAGGGGGGACAGATACGCAGTATTTT.